Listed below are T cell receptor beta chains from one sample, sequenced in a study of graft-versus-host responses after intestinal transplantation. Their antigen targets remain unknown. The repertoire was sequenced with immunoSEQ multiplex PCR; TCRdb's copy has only in-frame clones and lacks some. This sample carries some 85,000 clones, over 75% of them seen once, and the ten largest clones take less than 9.5%. This specimen was unstimulated CD8+ T cells sorted from spleen or lymph node cells, taken before transplant. Receptor source: a human donor who was the organ donor for an intestinal transplant. CDR3s include the opening cysteine and the closing phenylalanine or tryptophan. A D gene is named only where the DNA matches it firmly. The listing skips clone size in some rows; elsewhere it reads once, few, many or a size class.

CDR3nt | CDR3aa | v_gene | abundance | d_gene | j_gene
TGTGCCTGGTTGTTGAACACAGATACGCAGTATTTT | CAWLLNTDTQYF | TRBV30 | NA | NA | TRBJ2-3
TGTGCCAGCAGTTTTAATCAGCCCCAGCATTTT | CASSFNQPQHF | TRBV5-8 | NA | NA | TRBJ1-5
TGTGCCAGCAGCGGACAAGGAAGGTGGGCAGATACGCAGTATTTT | CASSGQGRWADTQYF | TRBV9 | NA | NA | TRBJ2-3
TGCGCCAGCAGTCCTACTAGCGGGGGAACCTACGAGCAGTACTTC | CASSPTSGGTYEQYF | TRBV10-1 | NA | TRBD2 | TRBJ2-7
TGTGCCAGCACGGGTCTACGGGGACAGGGGACCGACGAGCAGTACTTC | CASTGLRGQGTDEQYF | TRBV7-9 | NA | TRBD1 | TRBJ2-7
TGCAGCGTTGTCTCTCCGGGGAGGGTTAGGTCCTACAATGAGCAGTTCTTC | CSVVSPGRVRSYNEQFF | TRBV29-1 | NA | TRBD2 | TRBJ2-1
TGTGCCAGCAGCGTGGACATACAAGAGACCCAGTACTTC | CASSVDIQETQYF | TRBV9 | NA | NA | TRBJ2-5
TGTGCCATCACGGTGGCCGGGGAGCTGTTTTTT | CAITVAGELFF | TRBV28 | NA | NA | TRBJ2-2
TGTGCCAGCAGCACCCGGGACAGGGTTATGAATGAGCAGTTCTTC | CASSTRDRVMNEQFF | TRBV21-1 | NA | NA | TRBJ2-1
TGCGCCAGCAGTGAGTCCAAGGGGCCCAACGAGCAGTACTTC | CASSESKGPNEQYF | TRBV10-1 | NA | NA | TRBJ2-7
TGTGCCAGCAGCCAAGATACCAACAGCAAGACCTACGAGCAGTACTTC | CASSQDTNSKTYEQYF | TRBV4-2 | NA | NA | TRBJ2-7
TGTGCCAGCAGCTTAGTCGGCTACGAGCAGTACTTC | CASSLVGYEQYF | TRBV7-9 | NA | NA | TRBJ2-7
TGTGCCAGCAGCTTACCAGCAGGGGAGGGAGAGCAGTACTTC | CASSLPAGEGEQYF | TRBV11-3 | NA | NA | TRBJ2-7
TGTGCCAGCAGCCAGCCAACGGATACGCAGTATTTT | CASSQPTDTQYF | TRBV7-2 | once | NA | TRBJ2-3
TGTGCCAGCAGCCCCAACCACTTT | CASSPNHF | TRBV7-9 | few | NA | TRBJ1-6
TGTGCCAGCAGTTCTCAGACAGGGTCCTACGAGCAGTACTTC | CASSSQTGSYEQYF | TRBV27 | NA | TRBD1 | TRBJ2-7
TGTGCCAGCAGCATTTACCGACAGACCAACAATGAGCAGTTCTTC | CASSIYRQTNNEQFF | TRBV7-8 | NA | NA | TRBJ2-1
TGTGCCAGCAGTGTTACACCCGGGACAGAAGAGACCCAGTACTTC | CASSVTPGTEETQYF | TRBV2 | NA | TRBD1 | TRBJ2-5
TGTGCCAGCAGGGCTACAGCGGACAATGAGCAGTTCTTC | CASRATADNEQFF | TRBV9 | NA | NA | TRBJ2-1
TGTGCCAGTAGTCGCAGCTTTGACCTATCTGGGGCCAACGTCCTGACTTTC | CASSRSFDLSGANVLTF | TRBV19 | NA | NA | TRBJ2-6
TGTGCCAGCAGCCAAGATGAGGGGAGGGACACTGAAGCTTTCTTT | CASSQDEGRDTEAFF | TRBV4-2 | NA | NA | TRBJ1-1
TGTGCCAGCAGCTATCAAACAGCTGAAGCTTTCTTT | CASSYQTAEAFF | TRBV7-9 | NA | NA | TRBJ1-1
TGCAGCGTTGAAGACCGGGACAGGGACTATGGCTACACCTTC | CSVEDRDRDYGYTF | TRBV29-1 | NA | TRBD1 | TRBJ1-2
TGTGCCAGTAGTTTTAACCGGGACAGGGCGGACCGCGAAAGCTACGAGCAGTACTTC | CASSFNRDRADRESYEQYF | TRBV19 | NA | TRBD1 | TRBJ2-7
TGTGCCACCAGCAGAGGGAGAGGGGCGAACCAAAAACTGTTTTTT | CATSRGRGANQKLFF | TRBV15 | NA | NA | TRBJ1-4
TGTGCCAGCAGCGAGAGGGTTGCGTCTAACTATGGCTACACCTTC | CASSERVASNYGYTF | TRBV5-4 | NA | NA | TRBJ1-2
TGTGCCAGCAGCCAAGACCCGGGGATTGGAGAAAAACTGTTTTTT | CASSQDPGIGEKLFF | TRBV4-2 | NA | NA | TRBJ1-4
TGTGCCGCCGCCCACGACGCGAACACTGAAGCTTTCTTT | CAAAHDANTEAFF | TRBV6-1 | NA | NA | TRBJ1-1
TGTGCCAGCAGCCCAATGGAGGCTACCCTGCACTTC | CASSPMEATLHF | TRBV9 | once | NA | TRBJ2-5
TGTGCCAGCAGTTCGAGGGCTTTCGATGAGCAGTTCTTC | CASSSRAFDEQFF | TRBV6-5 | NA | NA | TRBJ2-1
TGTGCCAGCAGTTGGGACTCTCGATCCGCGGCCGGGGAGCTGTTTTTT | CASSWDSRSAAGELFF | TRBV5-4 | NA | NA | TRBJ2-2
TGTGCCAGCAGCTCTTTTCGGAGCGGGGGGCTCCACGAGCAGTACTTC | CASSSFRSGGLHEQYF | TRBV7-8 | NA | TRBD2 | TRBJ2-7
TGTGCCAGCAGTGGACTAACCCCTGGAGGACTCCCCGAAGAGACCCAGTACTTC | CASSGLTPGGLPEETQYF | TRBV25-1 | NA | NA | TRBJ2-5
TGCGCCAGCAGCCAAGGGGGGGCCCCAGGGACCCACACTGAAGCTTTCTTT | CASSQGGAPGTHTEAFF | TRBV4-1 | NA | NA | TRBJ1-1
TGTGCCAGCAGCTTGATTTTGGCAGGGGCCACAGATACGCAGTATTTT | CASSLILAGATDTQYF | TRBV5-6 | NA | NA | TRBJ2-3
TGTGCCAGCAGCCAGAAGGGTTTTGGGGGTGCGTGGGCAGATACGCAGTATTTT | CASSQKGFGGAWADTQYF | TRBV4-2 | NA | NA | TRBJ2-3
TGTGCCAGCAGTCCGGGGGCTAGCTCCTACAATGAGCAGTTCTTC | CASSPGASSYNEQFF | TRBV6-1 | NA | NA | TRBJ2-1
TGTGCCTGGAGTCCTACGAGACGCTACTACAATGAGCAGTTCTTC | CAWSPTRRYYNEQFF | TRBV30 | NA | NA | TRBJ2-1